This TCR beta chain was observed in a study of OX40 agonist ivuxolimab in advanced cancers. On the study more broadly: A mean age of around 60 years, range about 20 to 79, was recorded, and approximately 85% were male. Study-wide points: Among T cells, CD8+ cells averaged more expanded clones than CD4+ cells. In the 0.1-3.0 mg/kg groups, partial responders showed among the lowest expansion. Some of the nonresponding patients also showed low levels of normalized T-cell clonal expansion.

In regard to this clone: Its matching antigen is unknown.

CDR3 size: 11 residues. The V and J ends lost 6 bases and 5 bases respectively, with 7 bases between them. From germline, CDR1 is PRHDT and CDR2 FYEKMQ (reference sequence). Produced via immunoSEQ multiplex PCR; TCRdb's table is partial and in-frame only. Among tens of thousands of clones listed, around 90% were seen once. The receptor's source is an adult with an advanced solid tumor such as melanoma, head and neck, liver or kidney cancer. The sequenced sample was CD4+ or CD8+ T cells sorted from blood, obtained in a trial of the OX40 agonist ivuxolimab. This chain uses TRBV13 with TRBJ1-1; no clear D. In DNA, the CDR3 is TGTGCCAGCAGTGTTAGAACTGAAGCTTTCTTT. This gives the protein CASSVRTEAFF.